A single sample is the source of the 24 T cell receptor beta chains below, sequenced in a study of blood T cells in healthy people across ages. Primed by a sample-barcoded 5' primer and a J-beta primer mix, a second PCR proceeded for about 7 to 11 cycles. TCRdb passed the 5' RACE reads through MiXCR, listing each CDR3 protein once. The data contain roughly 1 million distinct CDR3 sequences, 20% to 25% of them singletons. These data were also reused for a study on T cells of mothers and their children.

Sample: blood. These receptors all stem from a girl aged 2 to 9 in good health.

This chain joins TRBV6-1 and TRBJ2-3, with 11 bases aligning to TRBD2. The CDR3 contains 15 residues. Unmatched junction bases numbered 2, after V lost 3 bases and J lost 3 bases. The germline V gene has CDR1 MNHNS and CDR2 SASEGT. CDR3 sequence (DNA): TGTGCCAGCAGTGATTTAGCGGGAGGGACAGATACGCAGTATTTT. Encoded protein: CASSDLAGGTDTQYF.

This chain links TRBV20-1 with TRBJ2-7, with 9 nucleotides matching TRBD2. J gave up 3 bases and V 0 bases, and 3 bases lay outside the gene matches. There are 14 residues in the CDR3. Per germline, CDR1 DFQATT and CDR2 SNEGSKA (reference sequence). The CDR3 reads CSARELAGVYEQYF. CDR3 DNA sequence: TGCAGTGCTAGAGAATTAGCGGGAGTCTACGAGCAGTACTTC.

This clonotype has just a few counts. The rearrangement links TRBV4-3 to TRBJ2-7; D gene unclear. V gave up 0 bases and J gave up 0 bases, with 9 bases separating them. The CDR3 consists of 15 residues. CDR1 LGHNA and CDR2 YSLEER come from the germline V gene. CDR3 sequence: CASSQDHVSSYEQYF. CDR3 DNA sequence: TGCGCCAGCAGCCAAGATCACGTCAGCTCCTACGAGCAGTACTTC.

The chain combines TRBV27 with TRBJ1-2, with D possibly being TRBD1 (5 bases). CDR1 MNHEY and CDR2 SMNVEV come from the germline V gene (reference sequence). This CDR3 is 13 amino acids long. V lost 4 bases and J 9 bases, leaving 15 bases between the germline ends. The CDR3 protein is CASSSGTQASYTF. The CDR3 region has the DNA TGTGCCAGCAGTTCCGGGACCCAGGCGAGCTACACCTTC.

This clonotype was seen a few times. The V gene is TRBV28, the J gene TRBJ2-5; D unclear. The J call is uncertain, as TRBJ2-7 better fits the DNA end. Germline V gene sequence: CDR1 MDHEN, CDR2 SYDVKM. This CDR3 has 10 residues. CDR3 sequence reads: CASSRNEQYF. The CDR3 nucleotides read TGTGCCAGCAGTCGGAACGAGCAGTACTTC.

The chain links TRBV29-1 to TRBJ1-2; 9 bases map to TRBD1. Unmatched junction bases numbered 11, after V lost 1 base and J lost 8 bases. Germline V lookup: CDR1 SQVTM, CDR2 ANQGSEA. The CDR3 totals 15 residues. CDR3 coding DNA: TGCAGCGTTGAAGGCGGCTTCGGGACAGGGATCGGCTACACCTTC. Translated, it gives CSVEGGFGTGIGYTF.

The chain recombines TRBV5-1 with TRBJ2-3; D may be TRBD2 (5 bases). Trimming cost V 3 bases and J 5 bases, with 19 bases left between them. This CDR3 is 16 amino acids long. Germline V gene data show CDR1 as SGHRS and CDR2 as YFSETQ. CDR3 DNA sequence: TGCGCCAGCAGCTGGGGTACGGGGTCCATGAGAGATACGCAGTATTTT. It specifies CASSWGTGSMRDTQYF.

This clonotype was counted at least ten times. The CDR3 reads CASSFGAYSNQPQHF. CDR3 nucleotides: TGTGCCAGCAGTTTCGGGGCTTATAGCAATCAGCCCCAGCATTTT. V gene TRBV12-3 or TRBV12-4 combines with J gene TRBJ1-5, with a weak D call TRBD1 (5 bases). This CDR3 contains 15 residues. Trimming took 3 bases from V and 0 from J, leaving 9 bases between them.

As DNA, the CDR3 is TGTGCCAGCAGTTTCGAGGGGACAGGGTATGAATCACCCCTCCACTTT. Amino acids: CASSFEGTGYESPLHF. V gene TRBV12-3 or TRBV12-4 combines with J gene TRBJ1-6, with TRBD1 matching 9 bases. V lost 3 bases, J lost 10 bases, and 10 bases stayed unmatched. The CDR3 is 16 amino acids.

The chain couples TRBV29-1 to TRBJ1-4; a weak D match, TRBD1 (5 bases). The CDR3 totals 12 residues. V gave up 7 bases and J gave up 6 bases, with 12 bases separating them. CDR1 and CDR2 from the germline V gene are SQVTM and ANQGSEA. The CDR3 coding sequence is TGCAGCGCTCACGGAGGGGATGAAAAACTGTTTTTT. This gives the protein CSAHGGDEKLFF.

This clonotype has more than one count but fewer than ten. The chain carries TRBV2 and TRBJ2-3, with TRBD1 matching over 8 bases. CDR3 length equals 15 residues. The V gene's germline CDR1 is SNHLY and CDR2 FYNNEI. Trimming removed 6 bases from V and 5 bases from J; junction bases left unmatched: 10. Here the CDR3 reads CASRRQGRVGDTQYF. The DNA of the CDR3 is TGTGCCAGCAGGCGACAGGGGCGTGTAGGAGATACGCAGTATTTT.

This clonotype has more than one count but fewer than ten. Lacking the conserved final phenylalanine or tryptophan, this CDR3 likely reflects a read error. V and J are TRBV6-1 and TRBJ2-1, with a tentative D call TRBD1 (6 bases). The end of the DNA fits TRBJ2-5 better, so the J call may be wrong. The CDR3 has 13 residues. The germline CDR1 and CDR2 sequences are MNHNS and SASEGT. This CDR3 is CASRYRVGETQYL. CDR3 coding DNA: TGTGCCAGCAGGTACAGGGTGGGTGAGACCCAGTACCTC.

This clonotype was seen repeatedly, ten times or more. J is TRBJ2-7 and V is TRBV27; maybe TRBD2 (5 bases). The CDR3 has 14 residues. V lost 5 bases, J lost 7 bases, and 18 bases lay in between. Germline loops: CDR1 MNHEY, CDR2 SMNVEV (reference sequence). This CDR3 reads CASSPGTLGKEQYF. CDR3 DNA sequence: TGTGCCAGCAGTCCGGGAACTTTGGGAAAGGAGCAGTACTTC.

The J gene is TRBJ2-1, the V gene TRBV7-3, with D unclear. This CDR3 has 14 amino acids. V lost 0 bases and J 9 bases, leaving 12 bases between the germline ends. The germline gives CDR1 SGHTA, CDR2 FQGTGA. The CDR3 DNA reads as TGTGCCAGCAGCTTAACGCCGAGTAGTACTGAGCAGTTCTTC. Its translation: CASSLTPSSTEQFF.

In its sample, this clonotype was seen a few times. The V and J genes are TRBV14 and TRBJ1-2; no clear D gene. Germline V lookup: CDR1 SGHDN, CDR2 FVKESK. Deletions cut 2 bases from V and 2 bases from J, with 3 bases between. The CDR3 length is 12 residues. The CDR3 protein is CASSQKNYGYTF. The CDR3 coding sequence is TGTGCCAGCAGCCAAAAAAACTATGGCTACACCTTC. Looking up the rest from reference TRBV14 and TRBJ1-2 gives the full variable domain: EAGVTQFPSHSVIEKGQTVTLRCDPISGHDNLYWYRRVMGKEIKFLLHFVKESKQDESGMPNNRFLAERTGGTYSTLKVQPAELEDSGVYFCASSQKNYGYTFGSGTRLTVV.

This clonotype was detected only a few times. This CDR3 reads CSVEPREANEKLFF. The DNA of the CDR3 is TGCAGCGTTGAGCCCCGAGAGGCTAATGAAAAACTGTTTTTT. The chain is built from TRBV29-1 and TRBJ1-4; no clear D gene. CDR3 length: 14 amino acids. Deletions cut 3 bases from V and 3 bases from J, with 11 bases between. Germline CDR1 is SQVTM and CDR2 is ANQGSEA. Full variable domain (remainder filled in from reference TRBV29-1 and TRBJ1-4): SAVISQKPSRDICQRGTSLTIQCQVDSQVTMMFWYRQQPGQSLTLIATANQGSEATYESGFVIDKFPISRPNLTFSTLTVSNMSPEDSSIYLCSVEPREANEKLFFGSGTQLSVL.

J is TRBJ2-4 and V is TRBV1; whether TRBD1, the table's D call, matches the DNA was not checked. TRBV1 is described as a pseudogene. The CDR3 is made up of 15 amino acids. As DNA, the CDR3 is TGCACCAGCAGCCAAGTGAGAGGGGTTGGAAACATTCAGTACTTC. This codes for CTSSQVRGVGNIQYF.

Note on this clonotype: A read error may account for a junction end that differs from germline. V is TRBV7-9 and J is TRBJ2-1; TRBD2 agrees at 7 bases. The CDR3 sequence is 14 residues long. From germline, CDR1 is SEHNR and CDR2 FQNEAQ (reference sequence). The CDR3: CASSPPGGYIEQFF. The CDR3 DNA reads as TGTGCCAGCAGCCCACCGGGGGGTTACATTGAGCAGTTCTTC.

The chain has TRBV7-9 and TRBJ2-7, with 9 bases that match TRBD1. The CDR3 has 15 residues. CDR1 is SEHNR and CDR2 is FQNEAQ in the germline V gene (reference sequence). V shed 3 bases, J shed 2 bases, and the junction held 5 bases outside the gene matches. CDR3 DNA: TGTGCCAGCAGCTTTGGGACAGGGTACACCTACGAGCAGTACTTC. This gives the protein CASSFGTGYTYEQYF.

This clonotype occurred a few times. The chain links TRBV28 to TRBJ2-5, with 7 nucleotides matching TRBD2. This CDR3 is built from 14 residues. Germline CDR1 MDHEN, CDR2 SYDVKM. The ends lost 6 bases at V and 4 bases at J; junction bases unmatched: 8. The CDR3, as DNA: TGTGCCAGCAGCCCAAGACTAGCTCCAGAGACCCAGTACTTC. This sequence encodes CASSPRLAPETQYF.

This clonotype was seen a handful of times. J is TRBJ2-1 and V is TRBV29-1; tentatively, D is TRBD1 or TRBD2 (5 bases each). V was clipped by 6 bases and J by 11 bases, with 17 bases between them. This CDR3 is 12 amino acids long. Germline CDR1 and CDR2: SQVTM and ANQGSEA. The CDR3 DNA is TGCAGCGTGGAGAAGATAGGGGACCAGCAGTTCTTC. Protein: CSVEKIGDQQFF.

This clonotype was seen a handful of times. The V call is TRBV6-2 or TRBV6-3, the J call TRBJ2-7; D gene ambiguous. Germline V gene sequence: CDR1 MNHEY, CDR2 SVGEGT. This CDR3 has 13 amino acids. V was cut by 2 bases and J by 3 bases, with 8 bases left in between. The CDR3 spells CASSYLGLYEQYF. The CDR3 region has the DNA TGTGCCAGCAGTTACCTTGGCCTCTACGAGCAGTACTTC.

The rearrangement uses TRBV5-5 and TRBJ1-1, with a possible D match to TRBD1 (5 bases). The V and J ends lost 3 bases and 7 bases respectively, with 22 bases between them. Germline CDR1 SGHKS, CDR2 YYEKEE (reference sequence). This CDR3 has 16 residues. The CDR3 is CASSSGSYGTEFEAFF. For the CDR3, the DNA is TGTGCCAGCAGCTCCGGGAGTTACGGGACCGAATTTGAAGCTTTCTTT.

This clonotype occurred a few times. This chain links TRBV24-1 with TRBJ2-1; the match to TRBD1 covers 8 bases. The trim removed 9 bases at V and 3 bases at J, leaving 9 bases unmatched. The germline gives CDR1 KGHDR, CDR2 SFDVKD. The CDR3 contains 15 residues. The CDR3 is CATGMNRGVYNEQFF. CDR3 DNA sequence: TGTGCCACCGGAATGAACAGGGGGGTCTACAATGAGCAGTTCTTC.